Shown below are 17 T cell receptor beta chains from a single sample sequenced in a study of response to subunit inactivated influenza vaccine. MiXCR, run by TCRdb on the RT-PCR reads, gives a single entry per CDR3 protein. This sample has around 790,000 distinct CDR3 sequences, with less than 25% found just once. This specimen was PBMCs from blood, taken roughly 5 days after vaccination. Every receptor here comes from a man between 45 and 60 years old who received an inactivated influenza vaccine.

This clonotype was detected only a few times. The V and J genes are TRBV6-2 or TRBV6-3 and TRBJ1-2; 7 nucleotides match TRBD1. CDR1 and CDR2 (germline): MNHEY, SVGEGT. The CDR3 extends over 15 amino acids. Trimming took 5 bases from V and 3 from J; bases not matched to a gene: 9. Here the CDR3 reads CASSPTLQGYYGYTF. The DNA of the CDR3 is TGTGCCAGCAGTCCAACGCTACAGGGGTACTATGGCTACACCTTC.

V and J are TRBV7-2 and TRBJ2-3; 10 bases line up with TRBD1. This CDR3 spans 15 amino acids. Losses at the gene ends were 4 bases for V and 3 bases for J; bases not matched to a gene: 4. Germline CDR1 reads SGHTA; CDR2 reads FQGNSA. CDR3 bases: TGTGCCAGCAGCTCGACAGGGGGCGTGACAGATACGCAGTATTTT. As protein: CASSSTGGVTDTQYF. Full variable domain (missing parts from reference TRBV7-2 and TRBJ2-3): GAGVSQSPSNKVTEKGKDVELRCDPISGHTALYWYRQSLGQGLEFLIYFQGNSAPDKSGLPSDRFSAERTGGSVSTLTIQRTQQEDSAVYLCASSSTGGVTDTQYFGPGTRLTVL.

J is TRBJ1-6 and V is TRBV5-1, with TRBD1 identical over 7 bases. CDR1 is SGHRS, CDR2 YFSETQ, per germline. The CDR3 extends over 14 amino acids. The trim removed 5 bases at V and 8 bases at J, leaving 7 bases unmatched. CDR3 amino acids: CASRQGYDYSPLHF. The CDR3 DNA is TGCGCCAGCAGACAGGGGTACGACTATTCACCCCTCCACTTT.

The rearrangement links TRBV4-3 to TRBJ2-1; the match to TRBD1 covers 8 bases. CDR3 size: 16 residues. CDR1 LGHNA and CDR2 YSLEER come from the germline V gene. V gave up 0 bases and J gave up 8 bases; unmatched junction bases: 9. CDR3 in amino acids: CASSQDRGQGVYEQFF. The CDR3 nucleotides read TGCGCCAGCAGCCAAGATCGAGGACAGGGTGTGTATGAGCAGTTCTTC.

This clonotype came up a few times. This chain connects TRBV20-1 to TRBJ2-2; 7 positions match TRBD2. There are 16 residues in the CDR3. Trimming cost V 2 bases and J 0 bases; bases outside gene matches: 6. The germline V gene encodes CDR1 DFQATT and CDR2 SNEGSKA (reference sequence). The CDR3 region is CSARRTSGTNTGELFF. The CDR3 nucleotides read TGCAGTGCTAGAAGGACGAGCGGGACGAACACCGGGGAGCTGTTTTTT.

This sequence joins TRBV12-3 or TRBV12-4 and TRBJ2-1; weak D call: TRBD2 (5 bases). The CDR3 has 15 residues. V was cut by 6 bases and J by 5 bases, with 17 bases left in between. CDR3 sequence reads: CASRTDYPSDNEQFF. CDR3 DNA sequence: TGTGCCAGCAGAACCGACTACCCCAGCGACAATGAGCAGTTCTTC.

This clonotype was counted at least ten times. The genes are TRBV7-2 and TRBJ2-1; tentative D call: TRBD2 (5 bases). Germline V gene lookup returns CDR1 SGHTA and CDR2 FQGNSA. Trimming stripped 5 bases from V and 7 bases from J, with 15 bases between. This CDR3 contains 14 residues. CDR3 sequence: CASSPSPAVNEQFF. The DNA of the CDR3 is TGTGCCAGCAGCCCCTCCCCAGCGGTGAATGAGCAGTTCTTC.

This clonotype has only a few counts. The CDR3 DNA reads as TGTGCCAGCAGTTACGAGGGGGACAGCACAGATACGCAGTATTTT. It translates to CASSYEGDSTDTQYF. The V call is TRBV6-5, the J call TRBJ2-3, with a tentative D call TRBD1 (6 bases). The CDR3 is made up of 15 amino acids. CDR1 MNHEY and CDR2 SVGAGI come from the germline V gene. The V and J ends lost 2 bases and 0 bases respectively, with 9 bases between them.

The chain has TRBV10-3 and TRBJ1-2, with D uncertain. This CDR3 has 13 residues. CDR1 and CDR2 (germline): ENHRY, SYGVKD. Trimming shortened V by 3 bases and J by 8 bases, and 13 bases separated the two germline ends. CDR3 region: CAISDAGGGGYTF. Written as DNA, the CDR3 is TGTGCCATCAGTGATGCAGGTGGCGGCGGCTACACCTTC.

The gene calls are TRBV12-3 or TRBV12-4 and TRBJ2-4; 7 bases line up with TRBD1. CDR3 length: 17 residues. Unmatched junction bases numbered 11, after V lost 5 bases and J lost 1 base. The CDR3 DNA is TGTGCCAGCAGTGGGACAGTACTCCGGTTGGCCAAAAACATTCAGTACTTC. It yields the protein CASSGTVLRLAKNIQYF.

The chain's CDR3 is CAISESTVKDTEAFF. In DNA, the CDR3 is TGTGCCATCAGTGAGTCGACAGTCAAGGACACTGAAGCTTTCTTT. J is TRBJ1-1 and V is TRBV10-3; maybe TRBD1 (5 bases). Trimming left V 0 bases short and J 3 bases short, with 11 bases between. The CDR3 length is 15 residues. Germline CDR1 and CDR2: ENHRY and SYGVKD.

The CDR3 DNA reads TGTGCCAGCAGATACAGTAATGAGCAGTTCTTC. Amino acid sequence: CASRYSNEQFF. This chain uses TRBV6-6 with TRBJ2-1; D remains ambiguous. CDR3 size: 11 residues. Trimming pared 6 bases from V and 7 bases from J, leaving 7 bases between. Germline V lookup: CDR1 MNHNY, CDR2 SVGAGI (reference sequence).

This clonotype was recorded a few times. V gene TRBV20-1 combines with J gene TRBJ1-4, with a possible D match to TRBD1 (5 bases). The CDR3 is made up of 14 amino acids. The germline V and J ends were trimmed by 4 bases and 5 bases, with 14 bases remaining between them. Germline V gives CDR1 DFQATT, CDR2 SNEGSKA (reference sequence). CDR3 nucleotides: TGCAGTGCTACTCCTCCGGGACGGAATGAAAAACTGTTTTTT. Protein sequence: CSATPPGRNEKLFF.

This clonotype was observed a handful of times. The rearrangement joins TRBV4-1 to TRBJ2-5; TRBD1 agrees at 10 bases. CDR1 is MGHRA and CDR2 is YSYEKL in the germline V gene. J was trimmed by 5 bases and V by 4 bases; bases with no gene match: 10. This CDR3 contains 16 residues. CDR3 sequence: CASSLGGTGARETQYF. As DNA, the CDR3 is TGCGCCAGCAGCCTCGGCGGGACAGGGGCAAGGGAGACCCAGTACTTC.

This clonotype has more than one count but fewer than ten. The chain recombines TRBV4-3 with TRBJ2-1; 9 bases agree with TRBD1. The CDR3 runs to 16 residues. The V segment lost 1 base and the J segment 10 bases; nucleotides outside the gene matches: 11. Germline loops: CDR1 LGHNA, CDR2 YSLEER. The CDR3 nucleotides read TGCGCCAGCAGCCAAGTTGTGGACAGGGGACTGACCGAGCAGTTCTTC. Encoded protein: CASSQVVDRGLTEQFF.

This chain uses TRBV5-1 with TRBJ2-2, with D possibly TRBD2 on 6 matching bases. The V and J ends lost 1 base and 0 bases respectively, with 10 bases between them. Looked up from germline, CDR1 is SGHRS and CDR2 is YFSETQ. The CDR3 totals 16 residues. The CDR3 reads CASSLSRTTNTGELFF. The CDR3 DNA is TGCGCCAGCAGCTTGAGCAGGACTACGAACACCGGGGAGCTGTTTTTT.

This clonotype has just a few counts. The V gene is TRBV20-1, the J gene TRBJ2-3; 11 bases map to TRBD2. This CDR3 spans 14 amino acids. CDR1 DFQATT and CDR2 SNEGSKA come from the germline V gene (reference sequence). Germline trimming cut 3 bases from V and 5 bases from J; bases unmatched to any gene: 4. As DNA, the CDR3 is TGCAGTGCTAGTTTTAGCGGGGGGGAAGATACGCAGTATTTT. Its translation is CSASFSGGEDTQYF.